This T cell receptor (beta chain) stems from a study of STAT5B mutations in CD4+ large granular lymphocyte leukemia. Sequencing was performed with immunoSEQ multiplex PCR; in TCRdb, only in-frame clones are kept and a portion is missing. The top ten clones hold roughly 7.1% of a sample with 30,000 to 35,000 clones, about 80% of them seen once. This CDR3 has 12 residues. CDR1 is SGHKS, CDR2 YYEKEE, per germline (reference sequence). Between the trimmed V and J ends, which lost 0 bases and 12 bases, there was a span of 12 bases. Specimen: CD4+ T cells from blood buffy coats. V usage is TRBV5-5 and J usage is TRBJ1-1, with a weak D call TRBD1 (5 bases). The receptor's source is a human donor in good health. CDR3: CASSLDGGVSFF. The CDR3 DNA reads TGTGCCAGCAGCTTGGATGGGGGGGTATCTTTCTTT.